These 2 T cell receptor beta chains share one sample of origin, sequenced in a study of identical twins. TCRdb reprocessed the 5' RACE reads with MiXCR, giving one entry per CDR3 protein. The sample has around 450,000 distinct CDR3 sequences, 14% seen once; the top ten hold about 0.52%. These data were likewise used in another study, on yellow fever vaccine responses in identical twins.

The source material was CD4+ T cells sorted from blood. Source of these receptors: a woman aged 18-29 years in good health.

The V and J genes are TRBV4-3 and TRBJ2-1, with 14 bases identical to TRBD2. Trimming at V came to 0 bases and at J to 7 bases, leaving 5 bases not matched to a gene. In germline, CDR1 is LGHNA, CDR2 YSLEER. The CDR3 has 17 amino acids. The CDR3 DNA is TGCGCCAGCAGCCAAGAGGTGGGGACTAGCGGGAGAAATGAGCAGTTCTTC. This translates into CASSQEVGTSGRNEQFF.

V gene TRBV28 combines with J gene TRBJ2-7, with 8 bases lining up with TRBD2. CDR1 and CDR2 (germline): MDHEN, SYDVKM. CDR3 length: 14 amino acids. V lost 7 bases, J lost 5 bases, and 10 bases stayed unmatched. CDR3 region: CASKIGGTRDEQYF. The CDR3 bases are TGTGCCAGCAAGATAGGAGGGACTAGGGACGAGCAGTACTTC.